This T cell receptor beta chain was documented in a study of cytomegalovirus exposure and HLA in healthy donors. Notes on the study in general: TCR beta V- and J-gene trimming was later associated with a missense DCLRE1C variant. Rare TCR sequences predominated, though certain public TCRs were found in many donors. The study listed 150 to 200 cytomegalovirus-associated TCR beta chains.

Germline V lookup: CDR1 MNHEY, CDR2 SVGAGI. The junction had 9 bases not matched to a gene; V was cut back by 7 bases and J by 9 bases. This CDR3 has 14 amino acids. Comment on this clone: Its matching antigen is unknown.

With 60 Vbeta and 13 Jbeta primers, the PCR was carried out. TCRdb's copy holds only in-frame clones and misses some; the assay was immunoSEQ multiplex PCR. The sample holds approximately 110,000 clones, 78% seen once. This receptor was taken from a man in his forties or fifties in good health and CMV-seronegative. The sample taken for sequencing was PBMCs. The chain uses TRBV6-5 and TRBJ1-6; TRBD1 matches at 7 bases. In DNA, the CDR3 is TGTGCCAGCAAAAGCGACAGGGAACGTTCACCCCTCCACTTT. Translated: CASKSDRERSPLHF.